These T cell receptor beta chains were read from a single sample in a study of sequential checkpoint blockade in melanoma. The table came from immunoSEQ multiplex PCR; TCRdb's copy has only in-frame clones and leaves some out. The repertoire holds more than 15,000 clones, with more than 70% as singletons. This material consisted of CD8+ T cells sorted from blood (inferred from file names), taken from a patient given nivolumab and ipilimumab in sequence. These receptors all stem from a human donor with melanoma. CDR3s include the opening cysteine and the closing phenylalanine or tryptophan. The order of the fields is V gene, clone size, J gene, D gene, CDR3 protein, CDR3 DNA. The D gene is left open where the match is weak. Expanded clones are given a class, and other clones once, few, many or no size at all.

>TRBV6-5|NA|TRBJ1-1|NA
CASSYTGREAFF
TGTGCCAGCAGTTATACAGGTCGTGAAGCTTTCTTT
>TRBV30|NA|TRBJ1-1|TRBD1
CAWGPQGWTEAFF
TGTGCCTGGGGACCACAGGGGTGGACTGAAGCTTTCTTT
>TRBV9|NA|TRBJ2-6|TRBD2
CASSSYGGDPGANVLTF
TGTGCCAGCAGCTCCTACGGGGGGGACCCTGGGGCCAACGTCCTGACTTTC
>TRBV6-1|NA|TRBJ2-7|TRBD1
CASSERGQDPYEQYF
TGTGCCAGCAGTGAACGGGGACAGGACCCCTACGAGCAGTACTTC
>TRBV4-2|once|TRBJ1-1|NA
CASSQAGLDTEAFF
TGTGCCAGCAGCCAAGCAGGGTTGGACACTGAAGCTTTCTTT
>TRBV6-1|NA|TRBJ1-2|TRBD1
CASSATTGSPLYGYTF
TGTGCCAGCAGTGCCACGACAGGGTCACCACTCTATGGCTACACCTTC
>TRBV28|few|TRBJ1-2|NA
CASSFQGSSNYGYTF
TGTGCCAGCAGTTTTCAGGGATCCTCTAACTATGGCTACACCTTC
>TRBV6-5|NA|TRBJ2-7|TRBD1
CASSAGQGSYEQYF
TGTGCCAGCAGTGCGGGACAGGGTTCCTACGAGCAGTACTTC
>TRBV27|NA|TRBJ1-5|NA
CASSPREFGWPQHF
TGTGCCAGCAGTCCGAGGGAGTTCGGATGGCCCCAGCATTTT
>TRBV9|NA|TRBJ1-1|NA
CASSVEGGLAEAFF
TGTGCCAGCAGCGTAGAGGGGGGGCTCGCTGAAGCTTTCTTT
>TRBV28|NA|TRBJ1-6|TRBD1
CASSLTGFNSPLHF
TGTGCCAGCAGTTTGACAGGGTTCAATTCACCCCTCCACTTT
>TRBV4-1|NA|TRBJ1-1|NA
CASSQDVQNTEAFF
TGCGCCAGCAGCCAAGATGTACAGAACACTGAAGCTTTCTTT
>TRBV5-6|NA|TRBJ2-7|NA
CASSFQRGYEQYF
TGTGCCAGCAGCTTTCAAAGGGGTTACGAGCAGTACTTC
>TRBV7-9|NA|TRBJ1-2|NA
CASRSGSLLYGYTF
TGTGCCAGCAGGTCCGGGAGCCTCCTCTATGGCTACACCTTC
>TRBV19|NA|TRBJ2-2|TRBD1
CASDWTGGTGELFF
TGTGCCAGTGATTGGACAGGAGGCACCGGGGAGCTGTTTTTT
>TRBV27|NA|TRBJ1-1|TRBD1
CASSPDRGIEAFF
TGTGCCAGCAGTCCGGACAGGGGGATTGAAGCTTTCTTT
>TRBV6-6|NA|TRBJ2-7|TRBD2
CASSYSGGGYEQYF
TGTGCCAGCAGTTACTCTGGGGGGGGGTACGAGCAGTACTTC
>TRBV11-2|few|TRBJ1-4|NA
CASSPLLGAETNEKLFF
TGTGCCAGCAGCCCTCTGCTGGGGGCGGAAACTAATGAAAAACTGTTTTTT
>TRBV29-1|NA|TRBJ1-2|NA
CSVGQGSYGYTF
TGCAGCGTGGGCCAGGGCTCCTATGGCTACACCTTC
>TRBV28|few|TRBJ1-5|NA
CASSFSNHKFSNQPQHF
TGTGCCAGCAGTTTCTCCAACCACAAGTTTAGCAATCAGCCCCAGCATTTT
>TRBV7-2|NA|TRBJ1-1|NA
CASSSTVVTEAFF
TGTGCCAGCAGCTCGACTGTGGTCACTGAAGCTTTCTTT
>TRBV13|NA|TRBJ1-3|TRBD1
CASSFTGEAGNTIYF
TGTGCCAGCAGCTTTACAGGGGAAGCTGGAAACACCATATATTTT
>TRBV6-5|NA|TRBJ2-7|NA
CASSYSSYGYEQYF
TGTGCCAGCAGTTACTCTAGTTACGGCTACGAGCAGTACTTC
>TRBV19|few|TRBJ1-5|NA
CASKAEGNQPQHF
TGTGCCAGTAAGGCCGAGGGCAATCAGCCCCAGCATTTT
>TRBV28|NA|TRBJ2-7|TRBD1
CASSQTGEQYF
TGTGCCAGCAGCCAGACAGGGGAGCAGTACTTC
>TRBV27|NA|TRBJ2-6|NA
CASSSYRQGLGSSGANVLTF
TGTGCCAGCAGTTCCTACCGCCAGGGACTCGGAAGCTCTGGGGCCAACGTCCTGACTTTC
>TRBV6-1|NA|TRBJ1-5|NA
CASSENAAHNQPQHF
TGTGCCAGCAGTGAAAACGCGGCTCACAATCAGCCCCAGCATTTT
>TRBV5-6|NA|TRBJ1-2|NA
CASSDSYGYTF
TGTGCCAGCAGCGACAGTTATGGCTACACCTTC
>TRBV7-9|NA|TRBJ2-3|NA
CASSPPGLSTDTQYF
TGTGCCAGCAGCCCCCCGGGACTCTCCACAGATACGCAGTATTTT
>TRBV7-6|NA|TRBJ2-7|TRBD1
CASSYGQGRSYEQYF
TGTGCCAGCAGCTACGGACAGGGACGCTCCTACGAGCAGTACTTC
>TRBV7-8|NA|TRBJ2-7|NA
CASSLGQRTDQYF
TGTGCCAGCAGCTTGGGACAAAGAACCGACCAGTACTTC
>TRBV19|NA|TRBJ2-7|TRBD1
CASSIGQGPRYEQYF
TGTGCCAGTAGTATCGGACAGGGACCCCGGTACGAGCAGTACTTC
>TRBV5-4|NA|TRBJ2-7|NA
CASSLGRTYEQYF
TGTGCCAGCAGCTTGGGCAGGACCTACGAGCAGTACTTC
>TRBV27|few|TRBJ2-7|NA
CASRTSGQAGEQYF
TGTGCCAGCAGGACGTCAGGACAGGCGGGGGAGCAGTACTTC
>TRBV11-2|NA|TRBJ2-7|NA
CASSLEAGHRYEQYF
TGTGCCAGCAGCTTAGAGGCAGGTCACAGGTACGAGCAGTACTTC
>TRBV30|NA|TRBJ1-1|NA
CAWIWGRQTNTEAFF
TGTGCCTGGATTTGGGGCCGACAGACGAACACTGAAGCTTTCTTT
>TRBV27|NA|TRBJ2-3|TRBD2
CASSLGTSGRVSTDTQYF
TGTGCCAGCAGTTTAGGGACTAGCGGGAGAGTGAGCACAGATACGCAGTATTTT
>TRBV6-6|NA|TRBJ1-3|NA
CAVLPGTSGNTIYF
TGTGCCGTTTTACCGGGAACCTCTGGAAACACCATATATTTT
>TRBV29-1|NA|TRBJ1-1|TRBD1
CSPPPGTANTEAFF
TGCAGCCCGCCCCCCGGGACAGCGAACACTGAAGCTTTCTTT
>TRBV4-1|NA|TRBJ2-7|TRBD2
CASSQDGSGAHSYEQYF
TGCGCCAGCAGCCAAGATGGTAGCGGGGCCCATTCCTACGAGCAGTACTTC
>TRBV13|NA|TRBJ1-4|NA
CASSLREAFDEKLFF
TGTGCCAGCAGCCTCCGCGAGGCATTCGATGAAAAACTGTTTTTT
>TRBV10-3|NA|TRBJ2-7|TRBD2
CATGSGTSGYEQYF
TGTGCCACGGGGTCTGGGACTAGCGGCTACGAGCAGTACTTC
>TRBV5-1|NA|TRBJ1-1|NA
CASSLNRNTEAFF
TGCGCCAGCAGCTTGAACAGGAACACTGAAGCTTTCTTT
>TRBV5-6|NA|TRBJ2-7|TRBD1
CASSLAGTGYYEQYF
TGTGCCAGCAGCTTAGCCGGGACAGGTTACTACGAGCAGTACTTC
>TRBV19|once|TRBJ1-6|NA
CASSLGGSPLHF
TGTGCCAGTAGCCTCGGGGGATCACCCCTCCACTTT
>TRBV13|NA|TRBJ2-7|NA
CASSLGGGEQYF
TGTGCCAGCAGCTTAGGGGGGGGCGAGCAGTACTTC
>TRBV2|NA|TRBJ2-7|TRBD2
CASSEWTSGAYEQYF
TGTGCCAGCAGTGAATGGACTAGCGGGGCCTACGAGCAGTACTTC
>TRBV6-1|NA|TRBJ2-1|NA
CATLYNEQFF
TGTGCCACCTTATACAATGAGCAGTTCTTC
>TRBV5-5|NA|TRBJ1-3|NA
CASSPGLSGNTIYF
TGTGCCAGCAGCCCGGGACTCTCTGGAAACACCATATATTTT